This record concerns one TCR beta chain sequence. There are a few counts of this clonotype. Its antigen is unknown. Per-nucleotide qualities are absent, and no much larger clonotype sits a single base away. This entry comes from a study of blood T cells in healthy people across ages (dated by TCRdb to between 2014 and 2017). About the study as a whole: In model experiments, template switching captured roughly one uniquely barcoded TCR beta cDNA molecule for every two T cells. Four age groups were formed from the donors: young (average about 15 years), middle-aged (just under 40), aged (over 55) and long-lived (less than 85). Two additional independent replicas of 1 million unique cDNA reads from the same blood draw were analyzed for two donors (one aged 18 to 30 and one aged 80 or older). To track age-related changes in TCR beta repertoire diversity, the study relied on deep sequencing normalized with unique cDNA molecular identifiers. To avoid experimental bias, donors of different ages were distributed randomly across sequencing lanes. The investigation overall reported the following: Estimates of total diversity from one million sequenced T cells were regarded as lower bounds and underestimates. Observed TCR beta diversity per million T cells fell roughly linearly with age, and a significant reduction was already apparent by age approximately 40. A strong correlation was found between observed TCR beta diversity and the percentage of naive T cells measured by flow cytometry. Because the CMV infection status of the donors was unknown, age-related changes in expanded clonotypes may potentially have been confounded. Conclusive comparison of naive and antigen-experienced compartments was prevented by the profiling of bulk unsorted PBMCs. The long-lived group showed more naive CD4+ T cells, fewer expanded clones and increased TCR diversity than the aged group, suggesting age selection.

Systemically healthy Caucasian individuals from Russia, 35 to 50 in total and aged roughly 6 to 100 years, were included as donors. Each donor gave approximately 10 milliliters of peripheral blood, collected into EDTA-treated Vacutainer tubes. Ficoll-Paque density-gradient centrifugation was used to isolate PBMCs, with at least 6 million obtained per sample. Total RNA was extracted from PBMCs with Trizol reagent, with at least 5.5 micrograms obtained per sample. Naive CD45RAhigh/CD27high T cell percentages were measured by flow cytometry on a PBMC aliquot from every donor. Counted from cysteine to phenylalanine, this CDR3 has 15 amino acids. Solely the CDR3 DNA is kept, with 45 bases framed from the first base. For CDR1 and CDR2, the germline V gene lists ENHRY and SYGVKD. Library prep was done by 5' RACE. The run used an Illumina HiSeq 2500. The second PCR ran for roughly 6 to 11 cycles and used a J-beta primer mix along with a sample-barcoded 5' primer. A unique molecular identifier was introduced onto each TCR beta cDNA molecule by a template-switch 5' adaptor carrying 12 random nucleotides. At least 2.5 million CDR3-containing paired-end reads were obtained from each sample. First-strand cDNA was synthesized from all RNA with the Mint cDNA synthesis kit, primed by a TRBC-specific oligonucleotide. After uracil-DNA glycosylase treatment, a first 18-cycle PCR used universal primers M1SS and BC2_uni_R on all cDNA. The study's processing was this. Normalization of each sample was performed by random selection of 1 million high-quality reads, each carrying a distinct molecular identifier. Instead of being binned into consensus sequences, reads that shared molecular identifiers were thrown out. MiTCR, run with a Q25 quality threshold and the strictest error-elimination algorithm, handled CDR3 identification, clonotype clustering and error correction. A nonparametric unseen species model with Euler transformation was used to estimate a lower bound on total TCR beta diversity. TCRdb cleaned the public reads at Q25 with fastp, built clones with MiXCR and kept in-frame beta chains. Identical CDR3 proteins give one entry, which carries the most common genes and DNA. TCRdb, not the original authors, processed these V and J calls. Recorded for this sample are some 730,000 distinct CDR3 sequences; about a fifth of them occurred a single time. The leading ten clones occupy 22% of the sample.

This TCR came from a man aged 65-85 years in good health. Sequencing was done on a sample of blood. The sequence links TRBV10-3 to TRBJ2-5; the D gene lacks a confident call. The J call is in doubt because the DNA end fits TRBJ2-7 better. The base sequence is TGTGCCATCAGTGACCAGAGGTCCAATCACTACGAGCAGTACTTC. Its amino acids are CAISDQRSNHYEQYF.